This TCR beta chain emerged from a study of shared clonotypes between healthy human individuals. The study, taken as a whole, reports: Relative to clonotypes present in all four donors, those not shared had lower generation probabilities. In general, naive subsets displayed greater estimated richness than memory subsets did. Shared across a handful of donors were around 5% of the naive CD4 clonotypes.

Germline values: CDR1 MNHEY, CDR2 SVGAGI. V shed 2 bases, J shed 4 bases, and the junction held 2 bases outside the gene matches. The CDR3 is 14 amino acids. In regard to this clone: The antigen is undetermined. This sample includes further DNA sequences coding for the same CDR3.

Genomic DNA from each subset was divided evenly over several immunoSEQ plates. Generated by immunoSEQ multiplex PCR, the TCRdb table keeps only in-frame clones and is missing some. The sample records over a million clones, 70% to 80% being singletons. This clonotype was sampled from a man between 18 and 35 years old in good health. Some clones in this sample may be carry-over from other donors' samples. This chain uses TRBV6-5 with TRBJ2-7; 10 positions match TRBD1. Sequencing was carried out using memory CD4+ T cells from PBMCs. Subset described: CD45RA-negative fraction. The CDR3 sequence is CASSYRTGGYEQYF. As DNA, the CDR3 is TGTGCCAGCAGTTACAGGACAGGGGGTTACGAGCAGTACTTC.